This is a list of T cell receptor beta chains from one sample in a study of metastatic and nonmetastatic thyroid tumors. TCRdb redid the clone calls on the PCR reads using MiXCR. The data hold around 4,700 clones, with approximately 23% observed a single time. The specimen was tumor tissue. These receptors came from a male donor with papillary thyroid cancer or a benign thyroid nodule (not recorded which). Some clones in this sample may be carry-over from other donors' samples. Each CDR3 is given with its conserved first and last residue. Fields, in order: J gene, V gene, clone size, D gene, CDR3 DNA, CDR3 protein. The D gene is left open where the match is weak. Clone sizes are given selectively: once, few, many, or a class where the clone is expanded.

TRBJ2-3 | TRBV10-2 | few | NA | TGCGCCAGCAGTGAGTCGGTAGCGTCAGATACGCAGTATTTT | CASSESVASDTQYF
TRBJ1-4 | TRBV7-9 | NA | TRBD1 | TGTGCCAGCACCCCGGGGGGACAGATAGATGAAAAACTGTTTTTT | CASTPGGQIDEKLFF
TRBJ2-2 | TRBV15 | few | TRBD2 | TGTGCCACCAGCAGAGATACAGCGGGGATGGGCACCTGGGAGCTGTTTTTT | CATSRDTAGMGTWELFF
TRBJ2-1 | TRBV28 | NA | NA | TGTGCCAGCAGTCAGGACTATCAACGGGATGAGCAGTTCTTC | CASSQDYQRDEQFF
TRBJ2-1 | TRBV2 | large | NA | TGTGCCAGCAGTGACTGGCAAGGGCAGTTCTTC | CASSDWQGQFF
TRBJ2-2 | TRBV3-1 | NA | TRBD1 | TGTGCCAGCAGCCCCCTGACAGGGCGGGAGCTGTTTTTT | CASSPLTGRELFF
TRBJ2-2 | TRBV20-1 | once | TRBD1 | TGCAGTGCTATTCGACAGGGGGCCGGGGAGCTGTTTTTT | CSAIRQGAGELFF
TRBJ2-1 | TRBV7-9 | medium-sized | TRBD1 | TGTGCCAGCAGAGACGGGACAGGGCTAGCCTACAATGAGCAGTTCTTC | CASRDGTGLAYNEQFF
TRBJ1-6 | TRBV6-1 | few | NA | TGTGCCAGCAGGGGGGACGACTATAATTCACCCCTCCACTTT | CASRGDDYNSPLHF
TRBJ1-2 | TRBV7-2 | NA | TRBD1 | TGTGCCAGCAGCCGGACAGGGTCCGACTATGGCTACACCTTC | CASSRTGSDYGYTF
TRBJ1-1 | TRBV19 | once | TRBD1 | TGTGCCAGTAGTTCCCACAGGGGTATGGTCGGGGCTGAAGCTTTCTTT | CASSSHRGMVGAEAFF
TRBJ2-7 | TRBV12-5 | NA | NA | TGTGCTAGTGCTCCGACAAATCTCTACGAGCAGTACTTC | CASAPTNLYEQYF
TRBJ1-2 | TRBV4-2 | NA | NA | TGTGCCAGCAGCCAAGATTTGGGGGGGGTCTATGGCTACACCTTC | CASSQDLGGVYGYTF
TRBJ2-1 | TRBV10-3 | NA | TRBD2 | TGTGCCATCAGGAACTACAGGGGGCGCTCTAGCGGGGGGTACAATGAGCAGTTCTTC | CAIRNYRGRSSGGYNEQFF
TRBJ2-2 | TRBV7-2 | medium-sized | TRBD2 | TGTGCCAGCAGCCGTCATATAGCGGGCCTGAACACCGGGGAGCTGTTTTTT | CASSRHIAGLNTGELFF
TRBJ2-1 | TRBV20-1 | NA | NA | TGCAGTGCCCGCCCGGGGGACTCCTACAATGAGCAGTTCTTC | CSARPGDSYNEQFF
TRBJ1-2 | TRBV25-1 | medium-sized | NA | TGTGCCAGCAGTGAGCGAAGGGACGGAAACTATGGCTACACCTTC | CASSERRDGNYGYTF
TRBJ2-3 | TRBV7-8 | few | NA | TGTGCCAGCAGCTTAGTAGGGAATACGCAGTATTTT | CASSLVGNTQYF
TRBJ1-5 | TRBV13 | medium-sized | TRBD1 | TGTGCCAGCAGCCAGGGACAGAATAGCAATCAGCCCCAGCATTTT | CASSQGQNSNQPQHF
TRBJ1-3 | TRBV6-1 | few | NA | TGTGCCAGCAGTGAGGGGCTGTCCAGCTCTGGAAACACCATATATTTT | CASSEGLSSSGNTIYF
TRBJ1-5 | TRBV4-1 | NA | NA | TGCGCCAGCAGCCAAGAACAGAGGCGAGGACAGCCCCAGCATTTT | CASSQEQRRGQPQHF
TRBJ2-2 | TRBV28 | large | NA | TGTGCCAGCAGTTCGAACACCGGGGAGCTGTTTTTT | CASSSNTGELFF
TRBJ1-6 | TRBV28 | few | TRBD1 | TGTGCCAGCAGGGATTGGACAGGTGACAATTCACCCCTCCACTTT | CASRDWTGDNSPLHF
TRBJ2-3 | TRBV5-1 | medium-sized | NA | TGCGCCAGCAGCTTGGTAACCGGCAAGCCCACAGATACGCAGTATTTT | CASSLVTGKPTDTQYF
TRBJ1-1 | TRBV10-2 | medium-sized | TRBD1 | TGCGCCAGCAGTTTTCCGGGACAGGGTCACACTGAAGCTTTCTTT | CASSFPGQGHTEAFF
TRBJ1-6 | TRBV5-5 | medium-sized | NA | TGTGCCAGCAGCTCTCGCGCAGTGCCCTCACCCCTCCACTTT | CASSSRAVPSPLHF
TRBJ1-6 | TRBV12-3/TRBV12-4 | NA | NA | TGTGCCAGCAGCCCTTATTGGGGGGCGCAGTCACCCCTCCACTTT | CASSPYWGAQSPLHF
TRBJ2-1 | TRBV19 | few | TRBD1 | TGTGCCAGTAGTGGAACGACAGGGCCCGGAGAGCAGTTCTTC | CASSGTTGPGEQFF
TRBJ2-7 | TRBV10-1 | large | TRBD1 | TGCGCCAGAGATCGGGACAGCTCCTACGAGCAGTACTTC | CARDRDSSYEQYF
TRBJ2-7 | TRBV3-1 | NA | NA | TGTGCCAGCAGTCGAAGGACAGAGAGCTACGAGCAGTACTTC | CASSRRTESYEQYF
TRBJ1-1 | TRBV2 | medium-sized | TRBD1 | TGTGCCAGCACCGGACAGGCTAACACTGAAGCTTTCTTT | CASTGQANTEAFF